These 26 T cell receptor beta chains were all obtained from the same sample, sequenced in a study of blood T cell repertoires in COVID-19. Profiled with immunoSEQ multiplex PCR; TCRdb holds only in-frame clones, not every one. The table records tens of thousands of clones, about 90% of them present only once. The sample was peripheral blood. The receptors stem from a human donor in a cohort sampled during active COVID-19.

The rearrangement uses TRBV27 and TRBJ1-2, with 7 bases matching TRBD1. Trimming cost V 4 bases and J 3 bases; bases outside gene matches: 5. The CDR3 totals 14 residues. CDR1 and CDR2 (germline): MNHEY, SMNVEV (reference sequence). CDR3 nucleotides: TGTGCCAGCAGTTCGATGACAGGGCACTATGGCTACACCTTC. As protein: CASSSMTGHYGYTF.

The chain couples TRBV6-2 or TRBV6-3 to TRBJ2-1, with 7 nucleotides matching TRBD1. The CDR3 contains 15 residues. Germline CDR1 reads MNHEY; CDR2 reads SVGEGT. V was pared by 5 bases and J by 5 bases, with 9 bases of the junction left unmatched. CDR3 sequence: CASSPDRIGDNEQFF. In DNA form, the CDR3 reads TGTGCCAGCAGTCCGGACAGGATCGGCGACAATGAGCAGTTCTTC.

V usage is TRBV7-2 and J usage is TRBJ1-6; D unresolved. Germline CDR1 and CDR2: SGHTA and FQGNSA. The CDR3 has 12 residues. V was clipped by 5 bases and J by 4 bases, with 3 bases between them. The CDR3 coding sequence is TGTGCCAGCAGCCAATATAATTCACCCCTCCACTTT. Protein product: CASSQYNSPLHF.

The CDR3 loop reads CASSIRGASNQPQHF. As DNA, the CDR3 is TGTGCCAGTAGTATACGGGGAGCAAGCAATCAGCCCCAGCATTTT. The genes are TRBV19 and TRBJ1-5; D call uncertain. Germline loops: CDR1 LNHDA, CDR2 SQIVND (reference sequence). The CDR3 is made up of 15 amino acids. Trimming removed 2 bases from V and 1 base from J, with 9 bases in between. The full variable domain, completed using reference TRBV19 and TRBJ1-5, is DGGITQSPKYLFRKEGQNVTLSCEQNLNHDAMYWYRQDPGQGLRLIYYSQIVNDFQKGDIAEGYSVSREKKESFPLTVTSAQKNPTAFYLCASSIRGASNQPQHFGDGTRLSIL.

The rearrangement joins TRBV6-5 to TRBJ2-2; possible D gene TRBD2, 5 bases. The CDR3 is made up of 13 amino acids. The germline gives CDR1 MNHEY, CDR2 SVGAGI. Trimming removed 2 bases at V and 5 bases at J, with 6 bases between. CDR3 amino acids: CASSYPGTGELFF. The CDR3 coding sequence is TGTGCCAGCAGTTACCCGGGGACCGGGGAGCTGTTTTTT.

The chain couples TRBV12-3 or TRBV12-4 to TRBJ1-1; no definite D call. This CDR3 has 13 amino acids. Trimming shortened V by 5 bases and J by 3 bases, and 10 bases separated the two germline ends. The CDR3 loop reads CASSPRVDTEAFF. The CDR3 bases are TGTGCCAGCAGTCCGCGAGTAGACACTGAAGCTTTCTTT.

CDR3 region: CASSQEGGTFYEQYF. CDR3 DNA sequence: TGTGCCAGCAGCCAAGAGGGGGGGACGTTCTACGAGCAGTACTTC. This chain joins TRBV3-1 (or the pseudogene TRBV3-2) and TRBJ2-7, with 7 bases fitting TRBD2. Germline V gene lookup returns CDR1 LGHDT and CDR2 YNNKEL (reference sequence). The CDR3 extends over 15 amino acids. V dropped 0 bases and J dropped 3; count of bases not matched to a gene: 5.

This clone was found a few times. This chain links TRBV5-1 with TRBJ1-6; 10 bases line up with TRBD1. This CDR3 has 14 residues. V shed 4 bases, J shed 10 bases, and the junction held 5 bases outside the gene matches. Germline-derived CDR1 and CDR2 are SGHRS and YFSETQ. Here the CDR3 reads CASSRQGAGSPLHF. The CDR3 DNA sequence: TGCGCCAGCAGCAGACAGGGGGCAGGCTCACCCCTCCACTTT.

The genes are TRBV5-1 and TRBJ1-4, with 8 nucleotides matching TRBD1. Germline V gene sequence: CDR1 SGHRS, CDR2 YFSETQ. The CDR3 extends over 14 amino acids. Germline trimming cut 4 bases from V and 7 bases from J; bases unmatched to any gene: 6. The CDR3 DNA sequence: TGCGCCAGCAGCCTAGGACAGGGAGGTGAAAAACTGTTTTTT. As protein: CASSLGQGGEKLFF.

The chain has TRBV6-5 and TRBJ2-2, with TRBD2 matching 14 bases. The CDR3 loop spans 15 amino acids. CDR1 is MNHEY and CDR2 is SVGAGI in the germline V gene. Trimming cost V 6 bases and J 7 bases; bases outside gene matches: 4. The DNA for the CDR3 is TGTGCCAGCAGCCGCGGACTAGCGGGAGGCGGGGAGCTGTTTTTT. Translating it yields CASSRGLAGGGELFF.

The chain has TRBV2 and TRBJ2-1; 13 nucleotides match TRBD2. Germline V gives CDR1 SNHLY, CDR2 FYNNEI. The CDR3 is made up of 13 amino acids. V dropped 4 bases and J dropped 9; count of bases not matched to a gene: 0. CDR3 in amino acids: CASSGTSGGEQFF. CDR3 DNA: TGTGCCAGCAGTGGGACTAGCGGGGGTGAGCAGTTCTTC.

A word on this clone: The germline gene is not matched at one end of the junction; a read error may be the cause. V and J are TRBV7-2 and TRBJ1-2, with D maybe TRBD1 (5 bases). The CDR3 sequence is 12 residues long. Germline lookup yields CDR1 SGHTA and CDR2 FQGNSA. CDR3 amino acids: CASSLLGRGVSF. CDR3 bases: TGTGCCAGCAGCCTCCTGGGGAGGGGCGTCTCCTTC.

The V and J genes are TRBV3-1 (or the pseudogene TRBV3-2) and TRBJ2-7, with D perhaps matching TRBD2 (5 bases). Germline V gene data show CDR1 as LGHDT and CDR2 as YNNKEL (reference sequence). The CDR3 contains 14 residues. Trimming left V 5 bases short and J 6 bases short, with 17 bases between. The CDR3 DNA sequence: TGTGCCAGCAGCACCGAGGGTGGGCGATCCGAGCAGTACTTC. Its translation: CASSTEGGRSEQYF.

CDR3 nucleotides: TGTGCCAGCAGTTATGGTCCCAGGACGGGTTCACGGAGGGAGACCCAGTACTTC. It yields the protein CASSYGPRTGSRRETQYF. The chain links TRBV6-2 or TRBV6-3 to TRBJ2-5; a possible D gene is TRBD2 (5 bases). This CDR3 has 18 residues. Trimming left V 3 bases short and J 5 bases short, with 25 bases between. CDR1 is MNHEY and CDR2 is SVGEGT in the germline V gene.

The chain has TRBV11-2 and TRBJ2-7, with D tentatively TRBD2 (6 bases). The CDR3 is made up of 17 amino acids. Trimming left V 5 bases short and J 2 bases short, with 22 bases between. Germline-derived CDR1 and CDR2 are SGHAT and FQNNGV. The CDR3 loop reads CASSVRGSRAKAYEQYF. The CDR3 bases are TGTGCCAGCAGCGTACGGGGGTCCAGGGCGAAGGCCTACGAGCAGTACTTC.

This clone was recorded a few times. The V and J genes are TRBV11-3 and TRBJ2-7, with D possibly being TRBD2 (6 bases). Trimming stripped 2 bases from V and 6 bases from J, with 14 bases between. CDR3 size: 14 residues. Germline CDR1 and CDR2: SGHNT and YENEEA. In DNA, the CDR3 is TGTGCCAGCAGCTTAACTTCGGACGGGGGCGAGCAGTACTTC. Its protein product is CASSLTSDGGEQYF.

The rearrangement uses TRBV5-4 and TRBJ2-3; 9 bases are a match to TRBD2. The length of the CDR3 is 15 residues. Germline CDR1 SGHNT, CDR2 YYREEE (reference sequence). V shed 5 bases, J shed 2 bases, and the junction held 6 bases outside the gene matches. CDR3 amino acids: CASRPGTSLTDTQYF. The CDR3 DNA reads TGTGCCAGCAGACCTGGGACTAGCCTCACAGATACGCAGTATTTT.

The rearrangement uses TRBV7-2 and TRBJ1-1; 8 bases line up with TRBD1. V was pared by 3 bases and J by 4 bases, with 7 bases of the junction left unmatched. Germline CDR1 SGHTA, CDR2 FQGNSA. This CDR3 has 15 amino acids. The CDR3 coding sequence is TGTGCCAGCAGCTTGTGGACAGGGTTATCCACTGAAGCTTTCTTT. This codes for CASSLWTGLSTEAFF.

This sequence joins TRBV7-9 and TRBJ2-7, with D perhaps matching TRBD1 (7 bases). Deletions cut 5 bases from V and 5 bases from J, with 19 bases between. This CDR3 is 15 amino acids long. CDR1 SEHNR and CDR2 FQNEAQ come from the germline V gene (reference sequence). The CDR3 protein is CASSPGGLASDEQYF. CDR3 sequence (DNA): TGTGCCAGCAGCCCAGGGGGGCTAGCGTCGGACGAGCAGTACTTC.

The chain joins TRBV7-7 to TRBJ1-1, with D maybe TRBD1 (5 bases). CDR3 length: 15 residues. Looked up from germline, CDR1 is SSHAT and CDR2 is FNYEAQ (reference sequence). V was cut by 6 bases and J by 4 bases, with 18 bases left in between. The chain's CDR3 is CASSSPWGGGTEAFF. The CDR3 DNA sequence: TGTGCCAGCAGTTCCCCCTGGGGCGGGGGCACTGAAGCTTTCTTT.

The chain recombines TRBV18 with TRBJ2-7, with D tentatively TRBD1 (6 bases). This CDR3 is 14 amino acids long. Looked up from germline, CDR1 is KGHSH and CDR2 is LQKENI. With 4 bases removed from V and 2 bases from J, the gap between germline ends came to 12 bases. The CDR3 region has the DNA TGTGCCAGCTCACGGGGGCAGGGTCCCTACGAGCAGTACTTC. The encoded protein is CASSRGQGPYEQYF. Full variable domain (remainder filled in from reference TRBV18 and TRBJ2-7): NAGVMQNPRHLVRRRGQEARLRCSPMKGHSHVYWYRQLPEEGLKFMVYLQKENIIDESGMPKERFSAEFPKEGPSILRIQQVVRGDSAAYFCASSRGQGPYEQYFGPGTRLTVT.

CDR3: CASSLIRGETQYF. CDR3 in DNA: TGTGCCAGCAGCCTTATAAGGGGGGAGACCCAGTACTTC. The gene calls are TRBV6-5 and TRBJ2-5, with a possible D match to TRBD1 (6 bases). Germline-derived CDR1 and CDR2 are MNHEY and SVGAGI. The CDR3 consists of 13 residues. Trimming shortened V by 6 bases and J by 5 bases, and 13 bases separated the two germline ends.

V gene TRBV20-1 combines with J gene TRBJ1-1; unclear D gene. The germline CDR1 and CDR2 sequences are DFQATT and SNEGSKA (reference sequence). Trimming took off 3 bases at V and 0 bases at J, with 11 bases between the two ends. The CDR3 loop spans 14 amino acids. The CDR3 here is CSASDRSMNTEAFF. The CDR3 nucleotides are TGCAGTGCTAGTGATCGGAGCATGAACACTGAAGCTTTCTTT.

The chain has TRBV21-1 and TRBJ2-1; TRBD2 is taken as the D call from the table, unchecked against the DNA. TRBV21-1 is marked as a pseudogene. The CDR3 runs 20 residues. This CDR3 reads CASSNIARLAGAIPPNEQFF. The CDR3 DNA follows: TGTGCCAGCAGCAACATAGCTCGACTAGCGGGAGCAATTCCGCCGAATGAGCAGTTCTTC.

This rearrangement joins TRBV2 to TRBJ2-5, with 7 positions matching TRBD1. Per germline, CDR1 SNHLY and CDR2 FYNNEI. This CDR3 region has 13 residues. Losses at the gene ends were 6 bases for V and 4 bases for J; bases not matched to a gene: 5. CDR3: CASSDRVRETQYF. In DNA form, the CDR3 reads TGTGCCAGCAGCGACAGGGTTAGAGAGACCCAGTACTTC.

The CDR3 region is CATSRQFNYGYTF. CDR3 bases: TGTGCCACCAGCAGACAGTTTAACTATGGCTACACCTTC. The chain combines TRBV15 with TRBJ1-2; D ambiguous. The length of the CDR3 is 13 residues. V was cut by 2 bases and J by 1 base, with 5 bases left in between. CDR1 and CDR2 (germline): LNHNV, YYDKDF (reference sequence).